The TCR beta chain described here comes from a study of cytomegalovirus exposure and HLA in healthy donors. General observations from the study: Reported performance of the classifier showed diagnosis of cytomegalovirus status with high specificity and sensitivity. Sequences of the TCR beta chain were said to predict the HLA-A and HLA-B alleles of most subjects accurately.

CDR1 is SEHNR and CDR2 is FQNEAQ in the germline V gene (reference sequence). The ends were cut back, 5 bases at V and 5 bases at J, with 12 bases in the middle. The CDR3 extends over 14 amino acids. The study ran its PCR with 60 Vbeta and 13 Jbeta primers. As originally analysed: Among the unique TCR beta chains that a later analysis counted, some 73 million in all, some 10 million were shared. This table comes from immunoSEQ multiplex PCR, and its TCRdb copy is limited to in-frame clones, with some not included. V and J calls and clone size follow that table, whereas D and trimming were derived from the DNA. The profile shows around 86,000 clones, 7.6% of them singletons. A remark on this clone: Its cognate antigen is unknown.

The chain couples TRBV7-9 to TRBJ2-2; TRBD2 is a possible D gene (5 bases). The TCR comes from a man between 50 and 59 years old in good health and CMV-seronegative. Sequencing was done on a sample of PBMCs. CDR3 coding DNA: TGTGCCAGCAGCCAACGTACGGGGACCGGGGAGCTGTTTTTT. This encodes CASSQRTGTGELFF.